These T cell receptor beta chains were read from a single sample in a study of vaccination and CD4 T cells after COVID-19. TCRdb recomputed calls from the PCR reads with MiXCR, one row per CDR3 protein. The data contain about 24,000 distinct CDR3 sequences, under 65% of them seen just once; the ten biggest clones take up approximately 1%. The specimen was CD4+ T cells from blood, collected before SARS-CoV-2 vaccination. The receptors shown here come from a human donor who had recovered from COVID-19. CDR3s include the opening cysteine and the closing phenylalanine or tryptophan. The order of the fields is CDR3 length, J gene, D gene, V gene, clone size, CDR3 DNA, CDR3 protein. The D gene is left open where the match is weak. Expanded clones are given a class, and other clones once, few, many or no size at all.

13 | TRBJ1-5 | NA | TRBV19 | NA | TGTGCCACCGCCGGGGGTAATGGCCAGCCCCAGCATTTT | CATAGGNGQPQHF
14 | TRBJ2-7 | NA | TRBV5-4 | NA | TGTGCCAGCAGTCCGGAGGGGGGATCCTACGAGCAGTACTTC | CASSPEGGSYEQYF
16 | TRBJ2-7 | NA | TRBV28 | NA | TGTGCTACTGCCGACCTCCGGGACGCTGCGAAGTACGAGCAGTACTTC | CATADLRDAAKYEQYF
14 | TRBJ1-1 | NA | TRBV5-1 | few | TGCGCCAGCAGCACAGGGACAAAGAACACTGAAGCTTTCTTT | CASSTGTKNTEAFF
13 | TRBJ2-7 | NA | TRBV20-1 | NA | TGCAGTGCTAGAGATCTCGATGGTTGCGAGCAGTACTTC | CSARDLDGCEQYF
14 | TRBJ2-3 | TRBD2 | TRBV7-3 | few | TGTGCCAGCGCGGCGGGAGGGAACACAGATACGCAGTATTTT | CASAAGGNTDTQYF
17 | TRBJ2-1 | TRBD1 | TRBV5-4 | NA | TGTGCCAGCAGCCGGATTCCGGGACAGGGGGTTTACAATGAGCAGTTCTTC | CASSRIPGQGVYNEQFF
17 | TRBJ1-5 | TRBD1 | TRBV6-1 | few | TGTGCCAGCACGGGGGGGACTTTCAGGGGGAGCAATCAGCCCCAGCATTTT | CASTGGTFRGSNQPQHF
14 | TRBJ1-5 | NA | TRBV7-8 | NA | TGTGCCAGCAGCTTAGGTTGGAGCAATCAGCCCCAGCATTTT | CASSLGWSNQPQHF
14 | TRBJ1-2 | NA | TRBV15 | NA | TGTGCCACCAGCAGAGGGAGGGGTTACTATGGCTACACCTTC | CATSRGRGYYGYTF
14 | TRBJ1-2 | TRBD1 | TRBV7-2 | NA | TGTGCCAGCAGCTTAGAGGGGGCAAGCTATGGCTACACCTTC | CASSLEGASYGYTF
14 | TRBJ1-1 | TRBD1 | TRBV20-1 | NA | TGCAGTGCTAGCTTGTATGACAGGGTTACTGAAGCTTTCTTT | CSASLYDRVTEAFF
15 | TRBJ2-2 | NA | TRBV7-9 | NA | TGTGCCAGCAGCTTAAGCCGATACATGGTCGGGGAGCTGTTTTTT | CASSLSRYMVGELFF
18 | TRBJ2-2 | TRBD1 | TRBV6-5 | once | TGTGCCAGCAGTTCCCCCCGGGACAGGGGCTTATCGGGCGGGGAGCTGTTTTTT | CASSSPRDRGLSGGELFF
16 | TRBJ2-3 | NA | TRBV28 | NA | TGTGCCAGCAGTCCCCCCTCGGGCCCGAGGACGGATACGCAGTATTTT | CASSPPSGPRTDTQYF
12 | TRBJ1-6 | NA | TRBV20-1 | NA | TGCAGCGCGAGGACCCCGGATTCACCCCTCCACTTT | CSARTPDSPLHF
15 | TRBJ2-7 | NA | TRBV15 | NA | TGTGCCACCAGCTTACCGGGGGCGAACGCCTACGAGCAGTACTTC | CATSLPGANAYEQYF
14 | TRBJ2-7 | NA | TRBV6-5 | few | TGTGCCAGCAGTTACCTGGCGAGAGGGTTCGAGCAGTACTTC | CASSYLARGFEQYF